This TCR beta chain was sequenced during a study of blood T cell repertoires in COVID-19. The CDR3 runs to 12 residues. With 7 bases removed from V and 4 bases from J, the gap between germline ends came to 9 bases. The method was immunoSEQ multiplex PCR; TCRdb's version includes in-frame clones alone and lacks a portion of them. The sample comprises 120,000 to 150,000 clones, roughly 85% of which are singletons, and around 8% rests with the top ten. The TCR originated in an older woman with COVID-19, enrolled during active disease. Sequencing was carried out using peripheral blood. The chain combines TRBV12-3 or TRBV12-4 with TRBJ2-3; the D is unclear. CDR3 residues: CASTLLADTQYF. The CDR3 coding sequence is TGTGCCAGCACCCTCTTAGCAGATACGCAGTATTTT.